Listed here are 4 T cell receptor beta chains from one sample, sequenced in a study of shared clonotypes between healthy human individuals. TCRdb's copy holds only in-frame clones and misses some; the assay was immunoSEQ multiplex PCR. The sample includes more than 1.2 million clones, 98% of them seen just once. The material sequenced was naive CD4+ T cells sorted from blood. Subset in this sample: CD45RA+ positively selected. The receptors stem from a man aged 25 to 45 in good health.

As to this clone: Other nucleotide sequences in the sample specify the same CDR3. The chain joins TRBV7-2 to TRBJ2-7; D unresolved. This CDR3 has 13 amino acids. In germline, CDR1 is SGHTA, CDR2 FQGNSA. The V and J ends lost 1 base and 2 bases respectively, with 6 bases between them. Written as DNA, the CDR3 is TGTGCCAGCAGCTTAGTGGCAACCTACGAGCAGTACTTC. This codes for CASSLVATYEQYF.

This chain connects TRBV11-3 to TRBJ2-6, with a weak D call TRBD2 (5 bases). The CDR3 has 14 amino acids. Between the trimmed V and J ends, which lost 5 bases and 0 bases, there was a span of 5 bases. From germline, CDR1 is SGHNT and CDR2 YENEEA. This chain's CDR3 is CASSRGSGANVLTF. The CDR3 DNA follows: TGTGCCAGCAGCCGGGGCTCTGGGGCCAACGTCCTGACTTTC.

The chain has TRBV7-2 and TRBJ2-2; TRBD2 aligns across 9 bases. The CDR3 is 16 amino acids. V lost 2 bases, J lost 2 bases, and 3 bases stayed unmatched. Germline values: CDR1 SGHTA, CDR2 FQGNSA. CDR3 sequence (DNA): TGTGCCAGCAGCTTACCTAGCGGGACTAACACCGGGGAGCTGTTTTTT. Translation gives CASSLPSGTNTGELFF.

This chain connects TRBV5-1 to TRBJ2-1, with 7 bases matching TRBD1. The CDR3 has 17 amino acids. Germline V gives CDR1 SGHRS, CDR2 YFSETQ. Trimming at V came to 6 bases and at J to 3 bases, leaving 15 bases not matched to a gene. This CDR3 reads CASKSQGELGYYNEQFF. CDR3 nucleotides: TGCGCCAGCAAGAGTCAGGGGGAGTTAGGGTACTACAATGAGCAGTTCTTC.